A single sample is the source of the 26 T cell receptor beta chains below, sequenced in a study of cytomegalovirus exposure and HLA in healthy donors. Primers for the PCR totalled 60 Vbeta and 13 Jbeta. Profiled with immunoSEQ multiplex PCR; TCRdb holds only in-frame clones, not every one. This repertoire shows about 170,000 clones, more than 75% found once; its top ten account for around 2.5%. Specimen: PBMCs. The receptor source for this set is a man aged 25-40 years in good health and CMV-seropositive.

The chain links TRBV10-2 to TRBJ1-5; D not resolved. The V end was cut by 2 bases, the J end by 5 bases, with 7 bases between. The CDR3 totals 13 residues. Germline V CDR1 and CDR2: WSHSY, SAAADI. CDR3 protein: CASSESGDQPQHF. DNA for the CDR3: TGCGCCAGCAGTGAGAGCGGCGATCAGCCCCAGCATTTT.

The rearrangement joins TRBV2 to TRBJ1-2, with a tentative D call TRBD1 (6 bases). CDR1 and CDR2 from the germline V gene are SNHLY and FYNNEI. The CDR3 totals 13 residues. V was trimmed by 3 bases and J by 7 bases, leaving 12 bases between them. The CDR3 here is CASSEGQGPGYTF. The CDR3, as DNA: TGTGCCAGCAGTGAGGGGCAGGGGCCTGGCTACACCTTC.

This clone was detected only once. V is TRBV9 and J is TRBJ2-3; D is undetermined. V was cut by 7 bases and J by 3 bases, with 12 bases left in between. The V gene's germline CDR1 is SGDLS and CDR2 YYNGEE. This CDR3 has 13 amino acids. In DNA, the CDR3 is TGTGCCAGCCGTCCTGCGGATACAGATACGCAGTATTTT. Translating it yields CASRPADTDTQYF.

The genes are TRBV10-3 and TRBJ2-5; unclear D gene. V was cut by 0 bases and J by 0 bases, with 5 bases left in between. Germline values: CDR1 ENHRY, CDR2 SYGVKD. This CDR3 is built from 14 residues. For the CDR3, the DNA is TGTGCCATCAGTGAGTCGCCAGACCAAGAGACCCAGTACTTC. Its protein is CAISESPDQETQYF.

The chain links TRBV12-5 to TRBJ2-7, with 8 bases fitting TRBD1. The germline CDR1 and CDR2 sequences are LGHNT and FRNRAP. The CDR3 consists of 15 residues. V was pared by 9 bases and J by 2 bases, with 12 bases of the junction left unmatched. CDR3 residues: CARHFGDRTTYEQYF. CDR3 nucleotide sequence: TGTGCTAGACATTTCGGGGACAGGACGACCTACGAGCAGTACTTC.

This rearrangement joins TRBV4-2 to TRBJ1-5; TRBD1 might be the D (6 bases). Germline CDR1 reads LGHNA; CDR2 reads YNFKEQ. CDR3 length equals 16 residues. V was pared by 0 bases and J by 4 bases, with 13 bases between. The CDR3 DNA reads TGTGCCAGCAGCCAAGAACAGGGCCTTCCGAATCAGCCCCAGCATTTT. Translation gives CASSQEQGLPNQPQHF.

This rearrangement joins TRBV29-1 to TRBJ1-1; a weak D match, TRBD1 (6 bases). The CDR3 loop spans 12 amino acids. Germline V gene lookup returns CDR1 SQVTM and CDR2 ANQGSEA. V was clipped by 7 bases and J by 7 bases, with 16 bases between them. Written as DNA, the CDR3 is TGCAGCGCTATGACAGGTTATGATGAAGCTTTCTTT. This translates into CSAMTGYDEAFF.

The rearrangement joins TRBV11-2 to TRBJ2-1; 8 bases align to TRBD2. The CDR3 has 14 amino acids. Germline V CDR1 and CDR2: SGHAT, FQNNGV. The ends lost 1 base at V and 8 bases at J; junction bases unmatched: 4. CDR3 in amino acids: CASSLAGRADEQFF. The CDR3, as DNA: TGTGCCAGCAGCTTAGCCGGGAGGGCAGATGAGCAGTTCTTC.

DNA of the CDR3: TGCGCCAGCAACTTCGGGACACCGAACACCGGGGAGCTGTTTTTT. Protein: CASNFGTPNTGELFF. This sequence joins TRBV5-1 and TRBJ2-2; D may be TRBD1 (6 bases). The CDR3 loop spans 15 amino acids. CDR1 and CDR2 from the germline V gene are SGHRS and YFSETQ. V gave up 6 bases and J gave up 0 bases, with 12 bases separating them.

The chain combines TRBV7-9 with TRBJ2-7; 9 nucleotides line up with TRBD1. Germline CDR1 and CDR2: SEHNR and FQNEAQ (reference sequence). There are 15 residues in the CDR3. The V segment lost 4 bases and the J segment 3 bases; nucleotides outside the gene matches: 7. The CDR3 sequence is CASSSGTGPLYEQYV. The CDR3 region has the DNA TGTGCCAGCAGCTCCGGGACAGGGCCTCTCTACGAGCAGTACGTC.

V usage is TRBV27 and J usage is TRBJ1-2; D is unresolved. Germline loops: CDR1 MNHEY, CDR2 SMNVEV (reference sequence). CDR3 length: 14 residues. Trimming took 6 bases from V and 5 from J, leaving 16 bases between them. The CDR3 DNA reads TGTGCCAGCAGGGCGGGAGACTTAGTTTATGGCTACACCTTC. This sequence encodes CASRAGDLVYGYTF.

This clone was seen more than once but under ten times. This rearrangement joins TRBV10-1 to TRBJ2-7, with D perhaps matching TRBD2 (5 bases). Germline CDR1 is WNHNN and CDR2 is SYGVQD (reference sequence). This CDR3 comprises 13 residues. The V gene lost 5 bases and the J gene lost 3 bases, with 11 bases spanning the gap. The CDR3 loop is CASSQLGFYEQYF. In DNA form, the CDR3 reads TGCGCCAGCAGTCAACTAGGATTCTACGAGCAGTACTTC.

In DNA, the CDR3 is TGTGCCAGCAGCTTAATCCGAGCGGGAGATGAGCAGTTCTTC. Translated: CASSLIRAGDEQFF. The V call is TRBV11-3, the J call TRBJ2-1, with 8 positions matching TRBD2. The junction had 5 bases not matched to a gene; V was cut back by 2 bases and J by 8 bases. Germline lookup yields CDR1 SGHNT and CDR2 YENEEA. The CDR3 contains 14 residues. The variable domain in full, completed from reference TRBV11-3 and TRBJ2-1, reads EAGVVQSPRYKIIEKKQPVAFWCNPISGHNTLYWYLQNLGQGPELLIRYENEEAVDDSQLPKDRFSAERLKGVDSTLKIQPAELGDSAVYLCASSLIRAGDEQFFGPGTRLTVL.

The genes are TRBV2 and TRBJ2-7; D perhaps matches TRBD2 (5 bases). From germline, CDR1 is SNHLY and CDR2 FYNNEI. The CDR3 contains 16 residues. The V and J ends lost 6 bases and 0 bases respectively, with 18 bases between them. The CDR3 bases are TGTGCCAGCAGAGGTCGGAGGCTCTCCAGCTCCTACGAGCAGTACTTC. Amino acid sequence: CASRGRRLSSSYEQYF.

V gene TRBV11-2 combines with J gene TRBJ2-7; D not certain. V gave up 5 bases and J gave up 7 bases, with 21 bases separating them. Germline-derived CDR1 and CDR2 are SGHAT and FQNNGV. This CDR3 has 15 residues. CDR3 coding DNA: TGTGCCAGCAGCGGTGGTATAGGTCTACCGGGTGAGCAGTACGTC. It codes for CASSGGIGLPGEQYV.

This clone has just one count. The CDR3 is CASMATAGGTTGELFF. CDR3 DNA sequence: TGTGCCAGCATGGCCACGGCGGGAGGAACCACCGGGGAGCTGTTTTTT. The chain uses TRBV6-6 and TRBJ1-3; 8 bases fit TRBD2. The DNA end favors TRBJ2-2, so the J call may be wrong. The CDR3 totals 16 residues. From germline, CDR1 is MNHNY and CDR2 SVGAGI (reference sequence).

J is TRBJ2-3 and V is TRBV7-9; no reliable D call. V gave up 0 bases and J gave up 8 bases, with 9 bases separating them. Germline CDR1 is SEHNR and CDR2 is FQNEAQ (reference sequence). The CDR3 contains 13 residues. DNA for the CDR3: TGTGCCAGCAGCTTAGCGCCCGCAGGTACGCAGTATTTT. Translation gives CASSLAPAGTQYF.

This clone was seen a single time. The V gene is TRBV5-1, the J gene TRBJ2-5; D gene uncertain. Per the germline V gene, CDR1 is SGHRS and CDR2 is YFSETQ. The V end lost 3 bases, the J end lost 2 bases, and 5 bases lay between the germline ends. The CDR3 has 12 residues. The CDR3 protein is CASSSQQETQYF. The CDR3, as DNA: TGCGCCAGCAGCTCCCAGCAAGAGACCCAGTACTTC.

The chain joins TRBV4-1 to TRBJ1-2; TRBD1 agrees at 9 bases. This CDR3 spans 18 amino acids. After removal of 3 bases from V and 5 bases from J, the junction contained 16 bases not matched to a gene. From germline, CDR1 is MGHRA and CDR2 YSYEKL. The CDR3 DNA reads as TGCGCCAGCAGCCAGGGGACAGGGTCCCCCATATACCTTTATGGCTACACCTTC. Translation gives CASSQGTGSPIYLYGYTF.

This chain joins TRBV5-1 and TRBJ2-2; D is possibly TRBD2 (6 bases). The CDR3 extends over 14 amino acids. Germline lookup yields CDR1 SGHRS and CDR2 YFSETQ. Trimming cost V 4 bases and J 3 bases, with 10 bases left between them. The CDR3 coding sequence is TGCGCCAGCAGCCCGGGCGGGGACACCGGGGAGCTGTTTTTT. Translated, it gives CASSPGGDTGELFF.

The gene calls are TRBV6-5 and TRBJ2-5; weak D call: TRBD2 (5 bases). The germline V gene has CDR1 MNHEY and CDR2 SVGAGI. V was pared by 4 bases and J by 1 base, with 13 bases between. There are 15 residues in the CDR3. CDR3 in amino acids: CASSLLGRAQETQYF. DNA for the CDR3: TGTGCCAGCAGTTTACTTGGGCGGGCCCAAGAGACCCAGTACTTC.

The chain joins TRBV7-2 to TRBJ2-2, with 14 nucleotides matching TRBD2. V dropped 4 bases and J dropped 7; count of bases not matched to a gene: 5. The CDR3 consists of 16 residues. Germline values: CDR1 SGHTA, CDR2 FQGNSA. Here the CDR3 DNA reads TGTGCCAGCAGCTCACGGGGGACTAGCGGGAGCGGGGAGCTGTTTTTT. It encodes CASSSRGTSGSGELFF.

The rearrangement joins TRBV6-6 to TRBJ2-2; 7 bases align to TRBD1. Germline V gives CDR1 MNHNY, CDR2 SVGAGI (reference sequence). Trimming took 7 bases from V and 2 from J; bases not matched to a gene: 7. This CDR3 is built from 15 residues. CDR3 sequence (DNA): TGTGCCAGCAACCGGGGACAGAGTAACACCGGGGAGCTGTTTTTT. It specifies CASNRGQSNTGELFF.

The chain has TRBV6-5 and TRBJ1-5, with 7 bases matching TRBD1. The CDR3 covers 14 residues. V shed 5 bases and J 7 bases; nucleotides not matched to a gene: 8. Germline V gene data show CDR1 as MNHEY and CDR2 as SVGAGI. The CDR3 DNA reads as TGTGCCAGCAGTCCCAGACAGGGTAAGCAGCCCCAGCATTTT. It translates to CASSPRQGKQPQHF.

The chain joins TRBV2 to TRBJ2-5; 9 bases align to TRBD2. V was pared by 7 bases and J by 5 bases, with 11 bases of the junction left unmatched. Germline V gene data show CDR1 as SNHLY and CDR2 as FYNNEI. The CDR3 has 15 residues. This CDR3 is CASMGAAGGWETQYF. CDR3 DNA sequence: TGTGCCAGCATGGGGGCTGCGGGAGGGTGGGAGACCCAGTACTTC.

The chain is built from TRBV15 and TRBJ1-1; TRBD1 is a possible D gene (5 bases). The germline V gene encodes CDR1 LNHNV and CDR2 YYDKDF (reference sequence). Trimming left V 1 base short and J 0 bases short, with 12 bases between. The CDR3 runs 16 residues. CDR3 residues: CATSRGGGPMNTEAFF. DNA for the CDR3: TGTGCCACCAGCAGAGGGGGCGGACCCATGAACACTGAAGCTTTCTTT. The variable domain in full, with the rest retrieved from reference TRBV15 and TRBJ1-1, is DAMVIQNPRYQVTQFGKPVTLSCSQTLNHNVMYWYQQKSSQAPKLLFHYYDKDFNNEADTPDNFQSRRPNTSFCFLDIRSPGLGDTAMYLCATSRGGGPMNTEAFFGQGTRLTVV.